This T cell receptor (beta chain) was sequenced during a study of glioma-infiltrating T cells after dendritic cell vaccination. Time point defined: after dendritic cell vaccination, including at tumor progression/relapse. The PCR used 60 V beta and 13 J beta primers. The data were produced by immunoSEQ multiplex PCR, yet TCRdb's version contains in-frame clones alone and is incomplete. Among more than 95,000 clones, more than 70% were seen once, and the ten largest hold 5.4%. V was clipped by 1 base and J by 14 bases; unmatched bases: 13. This CDR3 has 14 residues. The germline V gene encodes CDR1 MGHRA and CDR2 YSYEKL.

The rearrangement joins TRBV4-1 to TRBJ1-2, with 7 positions matching TRBD1. The sample here was blood, taken after dendritic cell vaccination. The receptor's source is a human donor with glioblastoma. For the CDR3, the DNA is TGCGCCAGCAGCCAAGTGACAGGGAACTATGAGGGGACCTTC. Translating it yields CASSQVTGNYEGTF.